These 13 T cell receptor beta chains came from one sample sequenced in a study of T-cell reconstitution after alpha-beta-depleted transplantation in children. Unique molecular identifiers were used in preparing the TCRbeta library. TCRdb independently ran MiXCR on the PCR reads; one entry per CDR3 protein. This sample has roughly 590,000 distinct CDR3 sequences, with approximately 15% found just once. The starting material was PBMCs from the stem cell graft donor, obtained from the stem cell graft. The receptors derive from a human donor who donated a stem cell graft to a child with acute myeloid leukemia.

This clonotype was observed many times. This sequence joins TRBV5-1 and TRBJ2-5, with 11 bases identical to TRBD2. This CDR3 is 16 amino acids long. Germline V gene sequence: CDR1 SGHRS, CDR2 YFSETQ. The junction had 2 bases not matched to a gene; V was cut back by 0 bases and J by 1 base. This CDR3 reads CASSLVTSGGQETQYF. The CDR3 region has the DNA TGCGCCAGCAGCTTGGTTACTAGCGGGGGCCAAGAGACCCAGTACTTC.

There are a few counts of this clonotype. CDR3 region: CASRGYRTDTQYF. The CDR3 DNA sequence: TGTGCCAGCAGGGGCTACCGCACAGATACGCAGTATTTT. The chain uses TRBV6-1 and TRBJ2-3; the D is unclear. This CDR3 contains 13 residues. Germline lookup yields CDR1 MNHNS and CDR2 SASEGT. The germline V and J ends were trimmed by 6 bases and 1 base, with 8 bases remaining between them.

This clonotype has just a few counts. The chain has TRBV20-1 and TRBJ2-7, with D tentatively TRBD2 (6 bases). The V gene's germline CDR1 is DFQATT and CDR2 SNEGSKA (reference sequence). The length of the CDR3 is 14 residues. V was pared by 0 bases and J by 4 bases, with 13 bases between. As DNA, the CDR3 is TGCAGTGCTAGAGAAGGCGGGGACCCATACGAGCAGTACTTC. Encoded protein: CSAREGGDPYEQYF.

The V call is TRBV28, the J call TRBJ1-2; maybe TRBD1 (5 bases). The CDR3 length is 15 residues. V lost 3 bases and J lost 8, with 19 bases in between. CDR1 is MDHEN and CDR2 is SYDVKM in the germline V gene. The CDR3 DNA is TGTGCCAGCAGTTTTACCCGCGGAGGGGCGAGGGGCTACACCTTC. It is translated as CASSFTRGGARGYTF.

Worth noting for this clonotype: A clone one base away is much larger, so this may be a read error. The chain recombines TRBV29-1 with TRBJ2-7; D is perhaps TRBD1 (6 bases). With 1 base removed from V and 2 bases from J, the gap between germline ends came to 9 bases. Germline CDR1 and CDR2: SQVTM and ANQGSEA. This CDR3 region has 13 residues. CDR3 amino acids: CSVEGGRPYEQYF. As DNA, the CDR3 is TGCAGCGTTGAAGGGGGGCGCCCCTACGAGCAGTACTTC.

The CDR3 DNA sequence: TGTGCCAGCAGCTTAGCAGGCTCGGGGGGCTATGGCTACACCTTC. Translating it yields CASSLAGSGGYGYTF. V gene TRBV7-2 combines with J gene TRBJ1-2; D possibly corresponds to TRBD1 (5 bases). V was pared by 0 bases and J by 4 bases, with 12 bases between. This CDR3 is 15 amino acids long. Germline V CDR1 and CDR2: SGHTA, FQGNSA.

In this sample, this clonotype turned up a few times. The rearrangement uses TRBV4-1 and TRBJ2-1; D uncertain. The CDR3 spans 11 residues. CDR1 is MGHRA and CDR2 is YSYEKL in the germline V gene. V shed 4 bases and J shed 5 bases, with 3 bases lying between them. The DNA of the CDR3 is TGCGCCAGCAGCCGTGACAATGAGCAGTTCTTC. This encodes CASSRDNEQFF.

This rearrangement joins TRBV5-5 to TRBJ2-5, with a possible D match to TRBD2 (5 bases). The length of the CDR3 is 16 residues. Germline CDR1 is SGHKS and CDR2 is YYEKEE (reference sequence). Between the trimmed V and J ends, which lost 0 bases and 2 bases, there was a span of 14 bases. CDR3 in amino acids: CASSLDIGGGQETQYF. CDR3 bases: TGTGCCAGCAGCTTGGATATTGGAGGAGGTCAAGAGACCCAGTACTTC.

The rearrangement joins TRBV10-1 to TRBJ2-5, with no clear D. CDR1 is WNHNN, CDR2 SYGVQD, per germline (reference sequence). The CDR3 has 17 residues. Trimming shortened V by 0 bases and J by 5 bases, and 19 bases separated the two germline ends. The CDR3 coding sequence is TGCGCCAGCAGTGAGTCTCGAGACCCAGCCCAAGGGGAGACCCAGTACTTC. Protein: CASSESRDPAQGETQYF.

At least ten counts were recorded for this clonotype. V gene TRBV4-2 combines with J gene TRBJ2-5; 8 bases agree with TRBD1. V lost 2 bases and J lost 4; bases outside the gene matches: 3. The CDR3 totals 14 residues. CDR1 and CDR2 (germline): LGHNA, YNFKEQ. The CDR3 region has the DNA TGTGCCAGCAGCCAACGGACAGGGTCAGAGACCCAGTACTTC. Translating gives CASSQRTGSETQYF.

This clonotype was seen a few times. The rearrangement links TRBV10-2 to TRBJ2-1, with 12 positions matching TRBD2. Germline values: CDR1 WSHSY, CDR2 SAAADI. This CDR3 spans 14 amino acids. V gave up 10 bases and J gave up 4 bases; unmatched junction bases: 5. CDR3 sequence: CAIRLAGEYNEQFF. CDR3 DNA: TGCGCCATCCGACTAGCGGGGGAATACAATGAGCAGTTCTTC.

This clonotype was counted many times. The chain uses TRBV4-3 and TRBJ2-1; 7 nucleotides match TRBD2. V lost 0 bases to trimming and J lost 2 bases; unmatched junction nucleotides: 4. The V gene's germline CDR1 is LGHNA and CDR2 YSLEER. The CDR3 loop spans 16 amino acids. CDR3: CASSQDLGGTYNEQFF. In DNA form, the CDR3 reads TGCGCCAGCAGCCAAGATCTGGGGGGGACCTACAATGAGCAGTTCTTC.

This clonotype was seen a handful of times. The rearrangement joins TRBV3-1 to TRBJ1-5; no firm D call. The CDR3 consists of 15 residues. V was clipped by 0 bases and J by 1 base, with 7 bases between them. Germline-derived CDR1 and CDR2 are LGHDT and YNNKEL (reference sequence). As DNA, the CDR3 is TGTGCCAGCAGCCAAGATCATGGAAGCAATCAGCCCCAGCATTTT. The encoded protein is CASSQDHGSNQPQHF.